Each of the 6 T cell receptor beta chains below was sequenced from the same sample in a study of beta chain features in type 1 diabetes. Study-wide results and limits: When Type 1 diabetes patients were examined, their TCRB CDR3s proved moderately but significantly shorter in all four CD4+ subsets.

As every portion of the isolated RNA was reverse transcribed, the sequencing read expressed TCRB transcripts. The method was immunoSEQ multiplex PCR; TCRdb's version includes in-frame clones alone and lacks a portion of them. The table includes about 150,000 clones, approximately 8% detected once. These receptors have no identified antigens. What was sequenced was central memory CD4+ T cells from blood. Every receptor here comes from a man aged 18 to 35 with type 1 diabetes.

The chain employs TRBV5-4 and TRBJ1-1, with D possibly TRBD1 on 5 matching bases. The V end was cut by 2 bases, the J end by 5 bases, with 16 bases between. The CDR3 covers 15 residues. CDR1 and CDR2 from the germline V gene are SGHNT and YYREEE (reference sequence). The CDR3 DNA reads as TGTGCCAGCAGCTTCGACTTAATTCGGGGGACTGAAGCTTTCTTT. As protein: CASSFDLIRGTEAFF.

The chain uses TRBV28 and TRBJ1-1, with 8 nucleotides matching TRBD1. The CDR3 runs to 12 residues. Germline CDR1 reads MDHEN; CDR2 reads SYDVKM. V was pared by 8 bases and J by 7 bases, with 6 bases of the junction left unmatched. CDR3 amino acids: CASGSRGREAFF. In nucleotides, the CDR3 is TGTGCCAGCGGGAGCAGGGGGCGTGAAGCTTTCTTT.

This clone was seen more than once but under ten times. J is TRBJ1-2 and V is TRBV6-6; TRBD1 matches 7 bases. Trimming cost V 5 bases and J 6 bases; bases outside gene matches: 6. From germline, CDR1 is MNHNY and CDR2 SVGAGI (reference sequence). This CDR3 has 13 residues. As DNA, the CDR3 is TGTGCCAGCAGTCACGCGACAGGGAATGGCTACACCTTC. It is translated as CASSHATGNGYTF.

In this sample, this clone turned up a few times. This chain connects TRBV7-8 to TRBJ2-1; TRBD1 agrees at 8 bases. The CDR3 runs 15 residues. Germline CDR1 SGHVS, CDR2 FQNEAQ. The V gene end was trimmed by 5 bases and the J gene end by 9 bases; junction bases not matched to a gene: 12. The CDR3 sequence: CASSPTHRGDGEQFF. The CDR3 DNA sequence: TGTGCCAGCAGCCCCACCCACAGGGGGGACGGTGAGCAGTTCTTC.

This clone was detected a few times. CDR3 sequence reads: CASSAIPVSQGGRRNEQFF. CDR3 in DNA: TGCGCCAGCAGCGCCATTCCAGTCTCCCAGGGAGGACGTAGGAATGAGCAGTTCTTC. The V and J genes are TRBV5-1 and TRBJ2-1, with D maybe TRBD2 (6 bases). V was shortened by 4 bases and J by 7 bases, with 30 bases between the two germline ends. The CDR3 is 19 amino acids. Per the germline V gene, CDR1 is SGHRS and CDR2 is YFSETQ.

The chain has TRBV11-2 and TRBJ1-6; TRBD1 agrees at 7 bases. This CDR3 has 15 amino acids. V dropped 5 bases and J dropped 8; count of bases not matched to a gene: 9. Germline-derived CDR1 and CDR2 are SGHAT and FQNNGV. The DNA for the CDR3 is TGTGCCAGCAGCGAAAGGACGGGACAGTATTCACCCCTCCACTTT. Translation: CASSERTGQYSPLHF.